The entry below gives a single TCR beta chain sequence along with its context. The antigen remains undetermined. The sample comes from a study of cytomegalovirus exposure and HLA in healthy donors. Whole-study findings and limits: Relative to equally common others, HLA-associated TCR beta chains showed greater clonal expansion in a later analysis. Productive status was seen about 90% or about 30% of the time for most TCR beta V segments in an earlier analysis.

It was with 60 Vbeta and 13 Jbeta primers that the PCR ran. The protocol was immunoSEQ multiplex PCR, while the TCRdb copy is restricted to in-frame clones and leaves out a portion. Of some 98,000 clones in the sample, about 81% were seen once. CDR3 length: 15 amino acids. V shed 3 bases and J 7 bases; nucleotides not matched to a gene: 7. Looked up from germline, CDR1 is MDHEN and CDR2 is SYDVKM. The sequencing sample was made of PBMCs. This TCR was recovered from a man aged 35-49 years in good health and CMV-seronegative. The chain employs TRBV28 and TRBJ1-4, with TRBD1 matching 8 bases. CDR3 sequence reads: CASSFWGRGLEKLFF. The CDR3 DNA is TGTGCCAGCAGTTTTTGGGGCAGGGGGCTTGAAAAACTGTTTTTT. Full variable domain (missing parts from reference TRBV28 and TRBJ1-4): DVKVTQSSRYLVKRTGEKVFLECVQDMDHENMFWYRQDPGLGLRLIYFSYDVKMKEKGDIPEGYSVSREKKERFSLILESASTNQTSMYLCASSFWGRGLEKLFFGSGTQLSVL.